Listed below are T cell receptor beta chains from one sample, sequenced in a study of T cell responses to AZD1222 COVID-19 vaccine. Some clones are missing from TCRdb's copy, which holds only in-frame ones; the method was immunoSEQ multiplex PCR. This table has about 78,000 clones, about nine tenths appearing once. Sequencing was performed on peripheral blood, taken 28 days after the second AZD1222 dose. The source is an adult who received the AZD1222 COVID-19 vaccine. Both conserved end residues are part of each CDR3. The order of the fields is V gene, clone size, D gene, J gene, CDR3 DNA, CDR3 protein. A D gene is named only where the DNA matches it firmly. Size tells how often a clone was seen (once, few, many) or the class of an expanded clone, and some rows leave it out.

>TRBV5-1|few|NA|TRBJ2-1
TGCGCCAGCAGCCCCGTCCAGGGCTCCTACAATGAGCAGTTCTTC
CASSPVQGSYNEQFF
>TRBV10-2|once|NA|TRBJ1-5
TGCGCCAGCCGGACCGGGACGCCCAATCAGCCCCAGCATTTT
CASRTGTPNQPQHF
>TRBV12-3/TRBV12-4|NA|NA|TRBJ1-5
TGTGCCAGCAGTTCTGACAGAAAGCAGCCCCAGCATTTT
CASSSDRKQPQHF
>TRBV15|NA|NA|TRBJ1-2
TGTGCCACCAGCACAAGGGTCACAGGCGAAGGCTACACCTTC
CATSTRVTGEGYTF
>TRBV5-6|NA|TRBD1|TRBJ1-2
TGTGCCAGCAGTTATGGACAGGGGGGTATGGACTATGGCTACACCTTC
CASSYGQGGMDYGYTF
>TRBV30|NA|NA|TRBJ1-2
TGTGCCTGGAGAGGGACGTTTCACTATGGCTACACCTTC
CAWRGTFHYGYTF
>TRBV21-1|NA|NA|TRBJ2-1
TGTGCCAGCAGCAAAGCGCCCAGGACCCTCCCTTTCTACAATGAGCAGTTCTTC
CASSKAPRTLPFYNEQFF
>TRBV15|NA|NA|TRBJ1-3
TGTGCCACCAGCAGAGATGGCCAGCTACTCTCTGGAAACACCATATATTTT
CATSRDGQLLSGNTIYF
>TRBV7-9|NA|TRBD2|TRBJ2-7
TGTGCCAGCAGCTTAGTCTCCGGGACTAGCGACTACGAGCAGTACTTC
CASSLVSGTSDYEQYF
>TRBV5-4|NA|NA|TRBJ1-1
TGTGCCAGCAGTCCCAACTGGGAGAACACTGAAGCTTTCTTT
CASSPNWENTEAFF
>TRBV18|NA|TRBD1|TRBJ2-7
TGTGCCAGCTCACCTCATCCGGGACAGGGGTTGCTCGAGCAGTACTTC
CASSPHPGQGLLEQYF
>TRBV7-8|once|NA|TRBJ2-1
TGTGCCAGCAGCCGGGACATAAACAATGAGCAGTTCTTC
CASSRDINNEQFF
>TRBV6-6|NA|TRBD2|TRBJ2-7
TGTGCCAGCAGACGGGGGAGCGGGAGCCTCGAGCAGTACTTC
CASRRGSGSLEQYF
>TRBV30|once|NA|TRBJ1-4
TGTGCCTGGAGTCTAGCAGGGAATAGTGAAAAACTGTTTTTT
CAWSLAGNSEKLFF
>TRBV19|NA|NA|TRBJ1-5
TGTGCCAGTAGTATTGAGTATAGCAATCAGCCCCAGCATTTT
CASSIEYSNQPQHF
>TRBV5-1|NA|TRBD2|TRBJ2-5
TGCGCCAGCAGCTTCGGGGGGGGCCAAGAGACCCAGTACTTC
CASSFGGGQETQYF
>TRBV13|NA|TRBD1|TRBJ1-1
TGTGCCAGCAGCGCCAAACCGGGACAGGGTTTCGGAAGTAAAGCTTTCTTT
CASSAKPGQGFGSKAFF
>TRBV5-1|NA|TRBD1|TRBJ2-7
TGCGCCAGCAGCTTGGAGAGGGGACAGTACGAGCAGTACTTC
CASSLERGQYEQYF
>TRBV2|NA|NA|TRBJ2-5
TGTGCCAGCAGCCCTGGTGGTGTGTTCCAAGAGACCCAGTACTTC
CASSPGGVFQETQYF
>TRBV7-9|NA|NA|TRBJ1-1
TGTGCCAGCAGCACCCCTTCGGGCGCTGAAGCTTTCTTT
CASSTPSGAEAFF
>TRBV19|NA|NA|TRBJ2-1
TGTGCCAGTAGTATAAATCGGGTCCGAGGAGGTGAGCAGTTCTTC
CASSINRVRGGEQFF
>TRBV19|NA|NA|TRBJ2-6
TGTGCCAGTCTTGCATTCTCAGGGTTAGGGGCCAACGTCCTGACTTTC
CASLAFSGLGANVLTF
>TRBV6-1|NA|NA|TRBJ1-1
TGTGCCAGCAGCTCCCCGAGGAGGAACACTGAAGCTTTCTTT
CASSSPRRNTEAFF
>TRBV15|NA|NA|TRBJ2-7
TGTGCCACCAGCAGAGGAACTGCAGGGGCGGATGAGCAGTACTTC
CATSRGTAGADEQYF
>TRBV21-1|NA|NA|TRBJ2-7
TGTGCCAGCAGCAAAGGAGGGGACTCCTACGAGCAGTACTTC
CASSKGGDSYEQYF
>TRBV5-1|NA|NA|TRBJ2-3
TGCGCCAGCAGCTTTAACGGACTCTCCACAGATACGCAGTATTTT
CASSFNGLSTDTQYF
>TRBV29-1|NA|NA|TRBJ1-2
TGCAGCGTCGGTCAGGGGCCGGACTATGGCTACACCTTC
CSVGQGPDYGYTF
>TRBV5-1|NA|TRBD1|TRBJ1-2
TGCGCCAGCAGCTCACAACAGGGGTCTAACTATGGCTACACCTTC
CASSSQQGSNYGYTF
>TRBV6-1|NA|NA|TRBJ1-5
TGTGCCAGCAGTGATGAGTATAGCAATCAGCCCCAGCATTTT
CASSDEYSNQPQHF
>TRBV30|NA|NA|TRBJ1-6
TGTGCCTGGGATGGGGGAGGCAATTCACCCCTCCACTTT
CAWDGGGNSPLHF
>TRBV5-1|NA|NA|TRBJ2-7
TGCGCCAGCAGCTTGGGGTGGTCCTACGAGCAGTACTTC
CASSLGWSYEQYF
>TRBV2|NA|TRBD2|TRBJ2-5
TGTGCCAGCAACTTAGCGGGGATCCAAGAGACCCAGTACTTC
CASNLAGIQETQYF
>TRBV24-1|NA|TRBD1|TRBJ1-2
TGTGCCACCAGTGACGACAGGGGGTGGATCGGCTACACCTTC
CATSDDRGWIGYTF
>TRBV21-1|NA|NA|TRBJ2-3
TGTGCCAGTTGCCGACATCTGCGGAATACGCAGTATTTT
CASCRHLRNTQYF
>TRBV14|NA|TRBD1|TRBJ2-1
TGTGCCAGCAGCCGGACAGGGGATGAGCAGTTCTTC
CASSRTGDEQFF
>TRBV10-1|once|TRBD2|TRBJ2-7
TGCGCCAGCAGAGCGGGGGTCCACGAGCAGTACTTC
CASRAGVHEQYF
>TRBV7-8|NA|NA|TRBJ1-5
TGTGCCAGCAGCTTAGGTAATCAGCCCCAGCATTTT
CASSLGNQPQHF
>TRBV18|NA|NA|TRBJ2-1
TGTGCCAGCTCACCACCGAGTGGGTCTCTTGAGACAACGGAGCAGTTCTTC
CASSPPSGSLETTEQFF
>TRBV7-9|NA|NA|TRBJ1-1
TGTGCCAGCAGCTTGGGGGGCGGTAATACTGAAGCTTTCTTT
CASSLGGGNTEAFF
>TRBV16|NA|NA|TRBJ2-5
TGTGCCAGCAGCCAATCACGCCAAGAGACCCAGTACTTC
CASSQSRQETQYF
>TRBV12-3/TRBV12-4|NA|NA|TRBJ1-6
TGTGCCAGCATCAACTATAATTCACCCCTCCACTTT
CASINYNSPLHF
>TRBV11-3|NA|TRBD1|TRBJ1-1
TGTGCCAGCAGACAGGGGGCCGGGAGCACTGAAGCTTTCTTT
CASRQGAGSTEAFF
>TRBV11-2|NA|TRBD2|TRBJ2-3
TGTGCCAGCAGCTCCCCCGGGCGGGGGGGGGCGGGAGATACGCAGTATTTT
CASSSPGRGGAGDTQYF
>TRBV12-3/TRBV12-4|NA|TRBD1|TRBJ1-2
TGTGCCAGCAGTAGGGGGCCCGATGGCTACACCTTC
CASSRGPDGYTF
>TRBV6-5|NA|NA|TRBJ2-2
TGTGCCAGTGAGTCCGCGAACACCGGGGAGCTGTTTTTT
CASESANTGELFF